The T cell receptor beta chain described here comes from a study of blood T cells in healthy people across ages. With a J-beta primer mix and a sample-barcoded 5' primer, a second PCR ran 7 to 11 cycles. TCRdb re-called the 5' RACE reads through MiXCR, storing one row per CDR3 protein. The table records around 1,000,000 distinct CDR3 sequences, around 25% of them present only once. CDR3 length: 16 residues. V was pared by 1 base and J by 0 bases, with 12 bases between. The germline gives CDR1 MNHNS, CDR2 SASEGT. The same data also contributed to another study, on T cells of mothers and their children. This second study notes: Donation was provided by three healthy Caucasian mothers along with their six children.

The sample was blood. The receptor's source is a girl aged 2-9 years in good health. The J gene is TRBJ2-5, the V gene TRBV6-1, with D possibly matching TRBD1 (5 bases). The CDR3 reads CASSEGKRQYQETQYF. The DNA for the CDR3 is TGTGCCAGCAGTGAAGGTAAAAGACAGTACCAAGAGACCCAGTACTTC.